Listed here are 31 T cell receptor beta chains from one sample, sequenced in a study of T-cell reconstitution after alpha-beta-depleted transplantation in children. A TCRbeta library incorporating unique molecular identifiers was prepared. MiXCR was run by TCRdb on the PCR reads, yielding one entry per CDR3 protein. Among hundreds of thousands of distinct CDR3 sequences listed, 20% to 30% were seen once. This specimen consisted of PBMCs, mostly from graft donor cells, obtained 360 days after TCRalphabeta/CD19-depleted stem cell transplant. Every receptor here comes from a female patient aged 2 to 10 who had a stem cell transplant for congenital amegakaryocytic thrombocytopenia, so the T cells may come from the graft donor.

This clonotype was detected a few times. The chain has TRBV20-1 and TRBJ2-3; 8 bases line up with TRBD1. CDR1 DFQATT and CDR2 SNEGSKA come from the germline V gene (reference sequence). V dropped 2 bases and J dropped 5; count of bases not matched to a gene: 6. The CDR3 contains 14 residues. The CDR3 DNA reads as TGCAGTGCTAGACCGGACAGGGCGGAAGATACGCAGTATTTT. As protein: CSARPDRAEDTQYF.

The chain links TRBV2 to TRBJ2-2; tentatively, D is TRBD1 (5 bases). The CDR3 runs to 14 residues. Germline values: CDR1 SNHLY, CDR2 FYNNEI. V lost 9 bases, J lost 0 bases, and 11 bases lay in between. As DNA, the CDR3 is TGTGCCAGGGGGCTGGTACCGAACACCGGGGAGCTGTTTTTT. Residues: CARGLVPNTGELFF.

This sequence joins TRBV20-1 and TRBJ2-7; unclear D gene. The V end lost 0 bases, the J end lost 3 bases, and 15 bases lay between the germline ends. Germline V CDR1 and CDR2: DFQATT, SNEGSKA (reference sequence). The CDR3 loop spans 15 amino acids. In DNA, the CDR3 is TGCAGTGCTAGAGAGGTAGGCCGAGTAGACTACGAGCAGTACTTC. Its protein product is CSAREVGRVDYEQYF.

This clonotype was counted a few times. The chain has TRBV20-1 and TRBJ2-7, with TRBD2 as a possible D gene (5 bases). The CDR3 runs to 16 residues. V was pared by 3 bases and J by 6 bases, with 24 bases between. CDR1 and CDR2 from the germline V gene are DFQATT and SNEGSKA (reference sequence). The CDR3 region is CSARSLGSKGYGEQYF. CDR3 in DNA: TGCAGTGCTAGGAGTCTAGGGAGTAAGGGATATGGCGAGCAGTACTTC.

There are a few counts of this clonotype. The rearrangement joins TRBV7-6 to TRBJ2-1; no definite D call. Germline CDR1 and CDR2: SGHVS and FNYEAQ. V lost 2 bases, J lost 6 bases, and 17 bases lay in between. The CDR3 totals 16 residues. Written as DNA, the CDR3 is TGTGCCAGCAGCTTAATGAGAGGATCCAATTCCAATGAGCAGTTCTTC. Its protein is CASSLMRGSNSNEQFF.

The chain links TRBV11-1 to TRBJ1-1; 8 bases line up with TRBD1. V was clipped by 1 base and J by 3 bases; unmatched bases: 10. CDR1 is SGHAT and CDR2 is FQDESV in the germline V gene (reference sequence). CDR3 length: 17 amino acids. CDR3 sequence (DNA): TGTGCCAGCAGCTTAGGAGTTAGGACAGGGTATTACACTGAAGCTTTCTTT. It translates to CASSLGVRTGYYTEAFF.

This clonotype has a count of ten or more. The CDR3 bases are TGTGCCAGCAGCCCGGGACAAGGTTTCTCTGGGGCCAACGTCCTGACTTTC. This codes for CASSPGQGFSGANVLTF. The J gene is TRBJ2-6, the V gene TRBV12-3 or TRBV12-4; D is possibly TRBD1 (6 bases). V dropped 6 bases and J dropped 0 bases, with 15 bases sitting between them. The CDR3 covers 17 residues.

The CDR3 region is CASSLAWDGTTNEKLFF. In nucleotides, the CDR3 is TGTGCCAGCAGTTTAGCGTGGGACGGGACAACTAATGAAAAACTGTTTTTT. This chain connects TRBV12-3 or TRBV12-4 to TRBJ1-4; tentative D call: TRBD1 (5 bases). Trimming pared 0 bases from V and 0 bases from J, leaving 11 bases between. The CDR3 loop spans 17 amino acids.

This clonotype was detected a few times. The genes are TRBV2 and TRBJ1-5; possible D gene TRBD1, 6 bases. The CDR3 spans 17 residues. Germline V gene data show CDR1 as SNHLY and CDR2 as FYNNEI. V lost 5 bases, J lost 0 bases, and 17 bases lay in between. CDR3 residues: CASSPPPGAYSNQPQHF. The CDR3 DNA reads as TGTGCCAGCAGTCCTCCTCCGGGGGCCTATAGCAATCAGCCCCAGCATTTT.

The V and J genes are TRBV30 and TRBJ2-7; the D gene could be TRBD1 or TRBD2 (5 bases each). CDR3 length equals 14 residues. V dropped 2 bases and J dropped 1 base, with 12 bases sitting between them. Germline V lookup: CDR1 GTSNPN, CDR2 SVGIG (reference sequence). CDR3 DNA: TGTGCCTGGAGTCAGGGAGCAGGTTCCTACGAGCAGTACTTC. This translates into CAWSQGAGSYEQYF. The full variable domain, its missing parts supplied by reference TRBV30 and TRBJ2-7, is SQTIHQWPATLVQPVGSPLSLECTVEGTSNPNLYWYRQAAGRGLQLLFYSVGIGQISSEVPQNLSASRPQDRQFILSSKKLLLSDSGFYLCAWSQGAGSYEQYFGPGTRLTVT.

This clonotype has a handful of counts. The chain employs TRBV6-1 and TRBJ2-5; D possibly corresponds to TRBD2 (6 bases). Per the germline V gene, CDR1 is MNHNS and CDR2 is SASEGT. The CDR3 consists of 13 residues. Trimming shortened V by 4 bases and J by 4 bases, and 10 bases separated the two germline ends. This CDR3 reads CASSAGTLETQYF. The CDR3 coding sequence is TGTGCCAGCAGTGCCGGGACTCTAGAGACCCAGTACTTC.

In this sample, this clonotype turned up a few times. The chain has TRBV4-1 and TRBJ2-7; D remains ambiguous. V was shortened by 0 bases and J by 4 bases, with 10 bases between the two germline ends. The CDR3 has 14 residues. Germline loops: CDR1 MGHRA, CDR2 YSYEKL. CDR3 nucleotide sequence: TGCGCCAGCAGCCAAGAGTCCCCCGGATACGAGCAGTACTTC. It translates to CASSQESPGYEQYF.

In its sample, this clonotype was seen a few times. This chain links TRBV7-9 with TRBJ2-1, with TRBD2 as a possible D gene (6 bases). V shed 4 bases and J shed 5 bases, with 18 bases lying between them. This CDR3 contains 16 residues. Germline CDR1 SEHNR, CDR2 FQNEAQ (reference sequence). The CDR3 loop reads CASSSKTSRAHNEQFF. For the CDR3, the DNA is TGTGCCAGCAGCTCCAAGACTAGTCGGGCCCACAATGAGCAGTTCTTC.

In this sample, this clonotype turned up a few times. V gene TRBV25-1 combines with J gene TRBJ2-1; tentative D call: TRBD2 (5 bases). This CDR3 is 14 amino acids long. Germline V gene sequence: CDR1 MGHDK, CDR2 SYGVNS. V dropped 2 bases and J dropped 5 bases, with 10 bases sitting between them. This CDR3 is CASSETLAHNEQFF. For the CDR3, the DNA is TGTGCCAGCAGTGAAACCCTAGCCCACAATGAGCAGTTCTTC.

V gene TRBV4-2 combines with J gene TRBJ1-5; D is undetermined. V was trimmed by 4 bases and J by 5 bases, leaving 15 bases between them. The CDR3 loop spans 15 amino acids. Per germline, CDR1 LGHNA and CDR2 YNFKEQ. The DNA of the CDR3 is TGTGCCAGCAGCCGGAAAATGACGGATGATCAGCCCCAGCATTTT. This encodes CASSRKMTDDQPQHF.

This clonotype was seen a few times. The chain has TRBV12-3 or TRBV12-4 and TRBJ2-5, with D perhaps being TRBD1 or TRBD2 (6 bases each). CDR3 length equals 15 residues. The ends were cut back, 5 bases at V and 4 bases at J, with 17 bases in the middle. The CDR3 DNA reads TGTGCCAGCAGTCCCCTTACAGGGAGGCCAGAGACCCAGTACTTC. This codes for CASSPLTGRPETQYF.

CDR3 amino acids: CSVGGWGEQYF. The CDR3 DNA reads TGCAGCGTGGGGGGTTGGGGCGAGCAGTACTTC. The chain joins TRBV29-1 to TRBJ2-7, with a possible D match to TRBD2 (6 bases). V lost 6 bases and J lost 6, with 12 bases in between. The germline gives CDR1 SQVTM, CDR2 ANQGSEA. The CDR3 spans 11 residues.

This clonotype was seen more than once but under ten times. The rearrangement joins TRBV5-1 to TRBJ1-1; a possible D gene is TRBD1 (5 bases). Germline V gene lookup returns CDR1 SGHRS and CDR2 YFSETQ. The CDR3 length is 13 residues. V lost 3 bases, J lost 4 bases, and 10 bases lay in between. CDR3 region: CASSWAGGTEAFF. Here the CDR3 DNA reads TGCGCCAGCAGCTGGGCCGGGGGCACTGAAGCTTTCTTT.

This clonotype was seen repeatedly, ten times or more. The J gene is TRBJ2-1, the V gene TRBV24-1; D is perhaps TRBD1 (6 bases). Germline loops: CDR1 KGHDR, CDR2 SFDVKD. The ends were cut back, 4 bases at V and 6 bases at J, with 15 bases in the middle. The CDR3 sequence is 15 residues long. The CDR3 is CATSDAAPGVNEQFF. The CDR3 nucleotides are TGTGCCACCAGTGACGCCGCACCAGGGGTCAATGAGCAGTTCTTC.

A few counts support this clonotype. The V and J genes are TRBV28 and TRBJ1-1, with a tentative D call TRBD1 (5 bases). CDR3 length: 14 amino acids. Deletions cut 3 bases from V and 1 base from J, with 9 bases between. Per the germline V gene, CDR1 is MDHEN and CDR2 is SYDVKM. DNA for the CDR3: TGTGCCAGCAGTTTTGCAGGGACGAACACTGAAGCTTTCTTT. This translates into CASSFAGTNTEAFF.

This clonotype was found a few times. The chain combines TRBV12-3 or TRBV12-4 with TRBJ2-1; 11 nucleotides match TRBD2. CDR3 length: 15 residues. The J segment lost 4 bases and the V segment lost 6 bases, leaving 5 bases of the junction unmatched. The CDR3 DNA is TGTGCCAGCAGAAGACTAGCGGGACGGTACAATGAGCAGTTCTTC. Amino acids: CASRRLAGRYNEQFF.

This clonotype was observed a few times. The rearrangement uses TRBV15 and TRBJ2-3, with D possibly being TRBD2 (7 bases). The CDR3 extends over 15 amino acids. CDR1 is LNHNV and CDR2 is YYDKDF in the germline V gene (reference sequence). The ends were cut back, 3 bases at V and 0 bases at J, with 10 bases in the middle. The DNA for the CDR3 is TGTGCCACCAGCAGGCGGGGGCCCAGCACAGATACGCAGTATTTT. This codes for CATSRRGPSTDTQYF.

This clonotype was observed a handful of times. This rearrangement joins TRBV2 to TRBJ1-5, with a tentative D call TRBD1 (5 bases). The V gene lost 6 bases and the J gene lost 3 bases, with 9 bases spanning the gap. CDR3 length equals 13 residues. Per germline, CDR1 SNHLY and CDR2 FYNNEI. The CDR3 is CASSQGVNQPQHF. The DNA of the CDR3 is TGTGCCAGCAGCCAGGGAGTCAATCAGCCCCAGCATTTT.

This clonotype occurred a few times. The V and J genes are TRBV10-3 and TRBJ2-3, with TRBD2 identical over 8 bases. The CDR3 is 16 residues long. The V gene's germline CDR1 is ENHRY and CDR2 SYGVKD. The V gene end was trimmed by 6 bases and the J gene end by 1 base; junction bases not matched to a gene: 9. CDR3 amino acids: CAIRPGVAGRTDTQYF. CDR3 sequence (DNA): TGTGCCATCAGGCCCGGGGTAGCGGGGCGCACAGATACGCAGTATTTT.

The chain recombines TRBV29-1 with TRBJ2-5, with a weak D call TRBD2 (6 bases). CDR1 and CDR2 (germline): SQVTM, ANQGSEA. Between the trimmed V and J ends, which lost 1 base and 4 bases, there was a span of 10 bases. The CDR3 consists of 13 residues. CDR3 in amino acids: CSVEGGRRETQYF. CDR3 bases: TGCAGCGTTGAAGGGGGGAGGCGAGAGACCCAGTACTTC.

The CDR3 sequence: CASSDFRGDTQYF. CDR3 coding DNA: TGTGCCAGCAGTGATTTCCGAGGGGATACGCAGTATTTT. The chain links TRBV2 to TRBJ2-3, with D possibly matching TRBD2 (5 bases). The germline V gene has CDR1 SNHLY and CDR2 FYNNEI. The CDR3 consists of 13 residues. Trimming shortened V by 3 bases and J by 6 bases, and 10 bases separated the two germline ends. Full variable domain (rest looked up from reference TRBV2 and TRBJ2-3): EPEVTQTPSHQVTQMGQEVILRCVPISNHLYFYWYRQILGQKVEFLVSFYNNEISEKSEIFDDQFSVERPDGSNFTLKIRSTKLEDSAMYFCASSDFRGDTQYFGPGTRLTVL.

This clonotype turned up a few times. V gene TRBV7-9 combines with J gene TRBJ1-1, with D hard to call. CDR3 length equals 13 residues. The germline V and J ends were trimmed by 0 bases and 7 bases, with 9 bases remaining between them. Germline V gives CDR1 SEHNR, CDR2 FQNEAQ (reference sequence). The CDR3 coding sequence is TGTGCCAGCAGCTTAGCTGTCGGAGATGAAGCTTTCTTT. As protein: CASSLAVGDEAFF. The whole variable domain, remainder taken from reference TRBV7-9 and TRBJ1-1, is DTGVSQNPRHKITKRGQNVTFRCDPISEHNRLYWYRQTLGQGPEFLTYFQNEAQLEKSRLLSDRFSAERPKGSFSTLEIQRTEQGDSAMYLCASSLAVGDEAFFGQGTRLTVV.

The chain couples TRBV11-1 to TRBJ2-1; 12 bases are a match to TRBD2. J lost 0 bases, V lost 2 bases, and 8 bases had no gene match. The CDR3 is made up of 19 amino acids. In germline, CDR1 is SGHAT, CDR2 FQDESV (reference sequence). CDR3 in DNA: TGTGCCAGCAGCTTACTAGCGGGGGGGCTTCCTAGCTCCTACAATGAGCAGTTCTTC. Translated, it gives CASSLLAGGLPSSYNEQFF. The whole variable domain, filled in from reference TRBV11-1 and TRBJ2-1, reads EAEVAQSPRYKITEKSQAVAFWCDPISGHATLYWYRQILGQGPELLVQFQDESVVDDSQLPKDRFSAERLKGVDSTLKIQPAELGDSAMYLCASSLLAGGLPSSYNEQFFGPGTRLTVL.

The gene calls are TRBV25-1 and TRBJ2-2; D is undetermined. In germline, CDR1 is MGHDK, CDR2 SYGVNS. Trimming removed 6 bases at V and 6 bases at J, with 8 bases between. The CDR3 covers 12 residues. CDR3 nucleotide sequence: TGTGCCAGCAGCCCCCAGGCCGGGGAGCTGTTTTTT. Protein sequence: CASSPQAGELFF.

The rearrangement uses TRBV5-1 and TRBJ2-5, with a weak D call TRBD1 (6 bases). The length of the CDR3 is 14 residues. Trimming pared 2 bases from V and 2 bases from J, leaving 10 bases between. In germline, CDR1 is SGHRS, CDR2 YFSETQ. The DNA of the CDR3 is TGCGCCAGCAGCTTCCGGGACATTCAAGAGACCCAGTACTTC. Translating it yields CASSFRDIQETQYF.

The chain is built from TRBV6-1 and TRBJ2-1; the D call may be TRBD1 or TRBD2 (6 bases each). In germline, CDR1 is MNHNS, CDR2 SASEGT. V lost 7 bases, J lost 0 bases, and 16 bases lay in between. The CDR3 runs to 16 residues. The CDR3 sequence: CASIPGGLSSYNEQFF. The CDR3 coding sequence is TGTGCCAGCATCCCCGGGGGCCTAAGCTCCTACAATGAGCAGTTCTTC.